This is a list of T cell receptor beta chains from one sample in a study of early T cells in non-severe SARS-CoV-2 infection. TCRdb recomputed calls from the 5' RACE reads with MiXCR, one row per CDR3 protein. Counted here are 70,000 or so distinct CDR3 sequences, roughly 13% occurring once; the ten biggest clones make up roughly 13%. Sequencing was carried out using whole blood. The receptors originated from an adult who was a healthcare worker with PCR-confirmed SARS-CoV-2 infection or an uninfected control (not recorded which). The CDR3 runs from the conserved cysteine through the conserved F or W. Each record gives: J gene, D gene, clone size, V gene, CDR3 DNA, CDR3 protein. D genes are given only for firm matches. Part of the rows lack a size; the others show once, few, many or a class for expanded clones.

TRBJ1-3 | NA | few | TRBV28 | TGTGCCAGCAGTTTTGGGCGCCGAAACACCATATATTTT | CASSFGRRNTIYF
TRBJ2-5 | NA | many | TRBV7-7 | TGTGCCAGCAGCTTAAGTTACCAAGAGACCCAGTACTTC | CASSLSYQETQYF
TRBJ2-4 | NA | NA | TRBV28 | TGTGCCAGCTGGGACAAGTTAGCCAAAAACATTCAGTACTTC | CASWDKLAKNIQYF
TRBJ2-1 | NA | many | TRBV6-1 | TGTGCCAGCAGTGAATCCGTAAACAATGAGCAGTTCTTC | CASSESVNNEQFF
TRBJ1-6 | NA | NA | TRBV29-1 | TGCAGCGTTGGGGTAGGGAATAATTCACCCCTCCACTTT | CSVGVGNNSPLHF
TRBJ2-3 | TRBD2 | few | TRBV9 | TGTGCCAGCAGCCCACCTCGGGCTAGCGGGGAAGATACGCAGTATTTT | CASSPPRASGEDTQYF
TRBJ1-2 | NA | many | TRBV29-1 | TGCACCGACGGTGCGGACTATGGCTACACCTTC | CTDGADYGYTF
TRBJ1-3 | NA | NA | TRBV9 | TGTGCCAGCAGCGTAGCGGGGGCGCCCGGAAACACCATATATTTT | CASSVAGAPGNTIYF
TRBJ2-1 | TRBD2 | NA | TRBV5-5 | TGTGCCAGCAGCTCGTTTAGCGGGGGGGCCGCCTATGAGCAGTTCTTC | CASSSFSGGAAYEQFF
TRBJ1-1 | NA | NA | TRBV20-1 | TGCAGTGCAGAGGGAATGGTGGGGAACACTGAAGCTTTCTTT | CSAEGMVGNTEAFF
TRBJ2-3 | NA | few | TRBV12-3/TRBV12-4 | TGTGCCAGCAATAAATACAGCCGCACAGATACGCAGTATTTT | CASNKYSRTDTQYF
TRBJ2-7 | TRBD2 | NA | TRBV25-1 | TGTGCCACCAGCCCGGGGGGGCCGGGGGAGCAGTACTTC | CATSPGGPGEQYF
TRBJ2-7 | NA | few | TRBV5-1 | TGCGCCAGCAGCTTGGCAGTTAGTCCCCAAGTCTTC | CASSLAVSPQVF
TRBJ2-1 | NA | many | TRBV12-3/TRBV12-4 | TGTGCCAGCAGTTCGACAGATAACACCCCACAGTTCTTC | CASSSTDNTPQFF
TRBJ2-7 | NA | few | TRBV6-5 | TGTGCCAGCAGTTACACGGAGGACACCTACGAGCAGTACTTC | CASSYTEDTYEQYF
TRBJ2-1 | NA | few | TRBV30 | TGTGCCTGGAGTAGCGGCGCGGGACTCCAGTACAATGAGCAGTTCTTC | CAWSSGAGLQYNEQFF
TRBJ2-1 | NA | NA | TRBV12-3/TRBV12-4 | TGTGCCAGCAGGCCGGGACCTACTTCCAATGAGCAGTTCTTC | CASRPGPTSNEQFF
TRBJ2-6 | TRBD1 | few | TRBV3-1 | TGTGCCAGCAGCCAAGCCGGGACAGGTCACTCTGGGGCCAACGTCCTGACTTTC | CASSQAGTGHSGANVLTF